This T cell receptor (beta chain) stems from a study of blood T cell repertoires in COVID-19. Study context: Samples taken during acute and convalescent COVID-19 were collected in the United States, Italy and Spain. PBMCs, B-cell-depleted T cells, or T cells were the source of the cDNA or gDNA that made up the material.

Methods used by the authors: Reference gene primer amplification gave estimated nucleated cell counts. The table came from immunoSEQ multiplex PCR; TCRdb's copy has only in-frame clones and leaves some out. From that table come the V and J calls and clone size; the DNA was used to work out D and trimming. Of approximately 40,000 clones in the sample, roughly 87% were seen once. V was pared by 4 bases and J by 4 bases, with 17 bases between. The CDR3 is made up of 16 amino acids. Sequencing was performed on peripheral blood. The gene calls are TRBV5-3 and TRBJ2-2; weak D call: TRBD1 (8 bases). TRBV5-3 is an open reading frame, and its role is uncertain. The sequence came from a man aged 60 to 69 with acute or convalescent COVID-19. CDR3 sequence (DNA): TGTGCCAGAAGCCCGGACAGGGAGGGGGGCACCGGGGAGCTGTTTTTT. Translating gives CARSPDREGGTGELFF.